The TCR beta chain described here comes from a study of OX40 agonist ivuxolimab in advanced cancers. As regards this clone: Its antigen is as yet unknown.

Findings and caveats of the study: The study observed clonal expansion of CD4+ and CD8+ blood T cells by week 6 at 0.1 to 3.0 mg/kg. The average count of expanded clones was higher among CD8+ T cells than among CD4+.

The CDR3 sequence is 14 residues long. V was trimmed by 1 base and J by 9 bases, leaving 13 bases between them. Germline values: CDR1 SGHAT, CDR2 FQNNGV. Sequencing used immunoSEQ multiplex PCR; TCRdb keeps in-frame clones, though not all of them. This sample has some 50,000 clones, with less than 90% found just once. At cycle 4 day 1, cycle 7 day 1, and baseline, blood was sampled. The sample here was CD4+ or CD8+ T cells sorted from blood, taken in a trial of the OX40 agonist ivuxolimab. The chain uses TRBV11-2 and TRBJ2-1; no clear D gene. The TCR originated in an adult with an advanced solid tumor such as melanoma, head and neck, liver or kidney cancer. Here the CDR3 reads CASSLAAARIEQFF. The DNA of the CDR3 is TGTGCCAGCAGCTTAGCCGCCGCTCGGATTGAGCAGTTCTTC.